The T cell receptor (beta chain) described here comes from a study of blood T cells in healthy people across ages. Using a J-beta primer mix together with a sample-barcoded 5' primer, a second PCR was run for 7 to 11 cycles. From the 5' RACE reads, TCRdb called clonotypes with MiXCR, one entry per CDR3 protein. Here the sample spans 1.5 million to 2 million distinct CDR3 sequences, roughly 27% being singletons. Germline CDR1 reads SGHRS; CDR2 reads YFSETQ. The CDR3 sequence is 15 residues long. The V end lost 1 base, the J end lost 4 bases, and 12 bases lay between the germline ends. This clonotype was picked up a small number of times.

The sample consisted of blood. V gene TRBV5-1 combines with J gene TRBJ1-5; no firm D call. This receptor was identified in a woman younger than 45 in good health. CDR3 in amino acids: CASSLNGRNNQPQHF. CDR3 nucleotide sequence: TGCGCCAGCAGCTTGAACGGACGGAATAATCAGCCCCAGCATTTT. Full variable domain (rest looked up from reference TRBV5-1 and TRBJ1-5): KAGVTQTPRYLIKTRGQQVTLSCSPISGHRSVSWYQQTPGQGLQFLFEYFSETQRNKGNFPGRFSGRQFSNSRSEMNVSTLELGDSALYLCASSLNGRNNQPQHFGDGTRLSIL.